This TCR beta chain was recorded in a study of T cells in Graves' hyperthyroidism and ophthalmopathy. Germline lookup yields CDR1 MDHEN and CDR2 SYDVKM. The CDR3 contains 18 residues. There are a few counts of this clonotype. A much larger clone lies one base from this, so it may be a read error. RNA transcripts served as the template for amplifying TCR beta CDR3 regions. Using the HTBI primer set, a first-round RT-PCR was run on the TCR CDR3. TCRdb reprocessed the multiplex PCR reads with MiXCR, giving one entry per CDR3 protein. There are about 420,000 distinct CDR3 sequences in the sample; roughly 13% occur only once, and more than 4.5% lies in the top ten.

Sequencing was done on a sample of blood. The rearrangement joins TRBV28 to TRBJ1-2; D may be TRBD1 (5 bases). This sequence originates from a young woman with Graves' hyperthyroidism. CDR3 in amino acids: CASSSSPGGGAGLHGYAF. Here the CDR3 DNA reads TGTGCCAGCAGTTCATCACCAGGCGGGGGTGCAGGGCTGCATGGCTACGCCTTC.